This T cell receptor beta chain was captured in a study of spatial heterogeneity in lung cancer. Whole-study context: As counted in raw reads, each unique TCR and UMI combination appeared more than ten times on average. General study points: Ubiquitous expanded tumor TCRs surfaced in blood more at resection than they did at follow-up.

Time point meaning: blood at routine non-recurrence follow-up after resection. Tumor, nontumor lung or frozen PBMC supplied whole RNA that was sequenced unsorted. This clonotype was recorded many times. Its antigen is still unknown. Trimming left V 7 bases short and J 3 bases short, with 15 bases between. The CDR3 loop spans 14 amino acids. MiXCR was run by TCRdb on the 5' RACE reads, yielding one entry per CDR3 protein. Of about 120,000 distinct CDR3 sequences in the sample, about 12% were seen once. This clonotype was obtained from a male donor with early-stage non-small cell lung cancer. The chain carries TRBV12-3 or TRBV12-4 and TRBJ1-1, with unresolved D. This specimen consisted of PBMCs, obtained at follow-up. The chain's CDR3 is CASTAQLGYTEAFF. The CDR3 coding sequence is TGTGCCAGCACTGCACAGCTCGGGTACACTGAAGCTTTCTTT.